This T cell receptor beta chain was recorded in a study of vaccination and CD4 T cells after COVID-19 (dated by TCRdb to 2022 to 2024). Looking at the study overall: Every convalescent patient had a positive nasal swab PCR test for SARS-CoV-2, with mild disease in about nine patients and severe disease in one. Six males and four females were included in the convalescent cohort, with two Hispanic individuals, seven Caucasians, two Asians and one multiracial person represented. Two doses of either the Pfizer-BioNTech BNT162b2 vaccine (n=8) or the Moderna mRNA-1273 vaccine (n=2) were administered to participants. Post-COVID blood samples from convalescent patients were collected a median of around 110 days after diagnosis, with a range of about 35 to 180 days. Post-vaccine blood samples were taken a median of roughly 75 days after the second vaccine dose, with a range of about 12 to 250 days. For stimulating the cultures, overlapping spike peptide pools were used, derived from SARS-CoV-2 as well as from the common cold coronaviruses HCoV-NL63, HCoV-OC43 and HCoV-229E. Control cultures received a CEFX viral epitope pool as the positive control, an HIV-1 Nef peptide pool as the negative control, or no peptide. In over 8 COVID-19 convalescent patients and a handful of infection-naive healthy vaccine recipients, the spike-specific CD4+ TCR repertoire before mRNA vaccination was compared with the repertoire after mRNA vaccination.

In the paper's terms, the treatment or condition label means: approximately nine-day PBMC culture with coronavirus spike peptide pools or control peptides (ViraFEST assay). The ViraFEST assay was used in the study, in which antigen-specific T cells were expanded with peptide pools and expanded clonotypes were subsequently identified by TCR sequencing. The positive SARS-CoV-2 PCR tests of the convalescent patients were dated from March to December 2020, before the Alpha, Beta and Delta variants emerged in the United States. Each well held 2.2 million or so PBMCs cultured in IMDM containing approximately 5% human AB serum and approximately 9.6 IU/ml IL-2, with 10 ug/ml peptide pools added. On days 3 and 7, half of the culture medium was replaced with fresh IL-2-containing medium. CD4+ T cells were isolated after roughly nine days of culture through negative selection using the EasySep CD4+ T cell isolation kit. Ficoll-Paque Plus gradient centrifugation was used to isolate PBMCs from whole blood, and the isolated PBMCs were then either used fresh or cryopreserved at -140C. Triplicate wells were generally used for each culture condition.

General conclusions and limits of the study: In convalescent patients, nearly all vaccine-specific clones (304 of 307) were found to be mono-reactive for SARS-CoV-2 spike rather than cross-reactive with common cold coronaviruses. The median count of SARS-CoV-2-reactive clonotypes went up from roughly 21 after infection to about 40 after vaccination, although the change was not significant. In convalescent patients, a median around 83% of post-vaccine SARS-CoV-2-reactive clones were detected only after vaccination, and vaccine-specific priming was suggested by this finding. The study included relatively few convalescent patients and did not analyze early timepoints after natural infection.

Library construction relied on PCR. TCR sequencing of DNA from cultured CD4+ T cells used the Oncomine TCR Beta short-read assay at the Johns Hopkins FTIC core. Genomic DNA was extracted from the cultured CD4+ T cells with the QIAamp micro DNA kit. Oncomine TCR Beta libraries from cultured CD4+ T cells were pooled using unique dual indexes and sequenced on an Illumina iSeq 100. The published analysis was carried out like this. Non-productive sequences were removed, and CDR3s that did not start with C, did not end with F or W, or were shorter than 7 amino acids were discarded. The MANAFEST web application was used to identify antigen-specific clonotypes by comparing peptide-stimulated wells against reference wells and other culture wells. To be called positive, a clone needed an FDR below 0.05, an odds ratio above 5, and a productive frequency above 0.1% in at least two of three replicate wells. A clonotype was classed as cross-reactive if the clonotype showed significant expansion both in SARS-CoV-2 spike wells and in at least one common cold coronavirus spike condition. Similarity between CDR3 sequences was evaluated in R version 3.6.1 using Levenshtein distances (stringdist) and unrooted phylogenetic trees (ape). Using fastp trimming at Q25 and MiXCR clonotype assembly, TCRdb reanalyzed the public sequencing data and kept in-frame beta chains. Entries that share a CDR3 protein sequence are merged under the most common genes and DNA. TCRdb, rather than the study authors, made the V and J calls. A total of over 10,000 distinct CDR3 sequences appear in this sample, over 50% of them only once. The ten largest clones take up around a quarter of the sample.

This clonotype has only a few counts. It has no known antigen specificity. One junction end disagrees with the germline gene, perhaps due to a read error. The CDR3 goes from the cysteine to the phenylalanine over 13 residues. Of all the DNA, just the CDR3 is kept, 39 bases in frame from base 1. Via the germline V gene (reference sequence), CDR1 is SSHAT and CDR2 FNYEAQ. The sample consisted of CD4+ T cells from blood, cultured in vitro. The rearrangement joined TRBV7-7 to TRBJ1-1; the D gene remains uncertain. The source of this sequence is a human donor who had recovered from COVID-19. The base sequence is TGTGCTAGCAGCTCGCAGCTGAACACTGAAGCTTTCTTT. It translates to CASSSQLNTEAFF.